Given below is one TCR beta chain in context. What it recognizes is unknown. This record comes from a study of Ad26.COV2.S vaccination and SARS-CoV-2 variants. At the level of the study: Ad26.COV2.S, an intramuscular injection, was given once or twice 56 days apart. Notes on the study in general: Analyses of TCR breadth and depth may have underestimated total T cell responses.

Generated by immunoSEQ multiplex PCR, the TCRdb table keeps only in-frame clones and is missing some. The sample lists about 350,000 clones; around 89% were seen once. Treatment defined: around 19 received Ad26.COV2.S at low or high dose, single or two shots; five or six received placebo; per-sample allocation not given. Repertoires come from day 63 after the first vaccine or placebo injection. V lost 6 bases and J lost 5; bases outside the gene matches: 8. The CDR3 extends over 14 amino acids. The germline V gene encodes CDR1 SNHLY and CDR2 FYNNEI. V and J are TRBV2 and TRBJ1-1; 8 bases map to TRBD1. Specimen: peripheral blood, collected in a trial of Ad26.COV2.S vaccine versus placebo. The clonotype was recovered from a person between 18 and 65 years old who received the Ad26.COV2.S COVID-19 vaccine or a placebo. CDR3 DNA sequence: TGTGCCAGCAGGAAGACAGGGGAAGGTACTGAAGCTTTCTTT. This translates into CASRKTGEGTEAFF.